This T cell receptor (beta chain) was identified during a study of shared T cell receptors in the human thymus. Unmatched junction bases numbered 18, after V lost 6 bases and J lost 10 bases. Germline V lookup: CDR1 KGHSH, CDR2 LQKENI. The CDR3 covers 16 residues. TCRdb keeps only in-frame clones here, not all; method: immunoSEQ multiplex PCR. Among about 660,000 clones listed, roughly 90% were seen once. These data were also filed under a second study, of human thymus T cells.

V usage is TRBV18 and J usage is TRBJ2-1, with 7 bases aligning to TRBD2. Sequencing was done on a sample of thymocytes. The clonotype was recovered from a boy under three years old with a congenital heart defect. CDR3 loop: CASSKGLGEGLHEQFF. CDR3 DNA sequence: TGTGCCAGCTCCAAAGGGCTGGGGGAGGGCCTCCACGAGCAGTTCTTC. Full variable domain (remainder filled in from reference TRBV18 and TRBJ2-1): NAGVMQNPRHLVRRRGQEARLRCSPMKGHSHVYWYRQLPEEGLKFMVYLQKENIIDESGMPKERFSAEFPKEGPSILRIQQVVRGDSAAYFCASSKGLGEGLHEQFFGPGTRLTVL.